This TCR beta chain stems from a study of human T cells and chemical hapten exposure. Study-wide context: Cases of alopecia areata, totalis or universalis occurred in a predominantly female patient group.

This clonotype appeared a few times. V was pared by 7 bases and J by 2 bases, with 9 bases of the junction left unmatched. This CDR3 is 15 amino acids long. TCRdb redid the calling of the RACE reads with MiXCR, one entry per CDR3 protein. The sample has 300,000 to 450,000 distinct CDR3 sequences, over 5% seen once. Indicated time point: pre-sensitization, week 0. Treatment here: therapeutic diphenylcyclopropenone sensitization with weekly scalp DPC. The source was whole blood, collected in connection with sensitization to the hapten diphenylcyclopropenone (DPC). The chain couples TRBV12-3 or TRBV12-4 to TRBJ2-5, with 8 positions matching TRBD2. The clonotype comes from a young woman with alopecia areata. Some clones in this sample may be carry-over from other donors' samples. CDR3 nucleotides: TGTGCCAGCAAGCCGGGACTAGGGGGTCAAGAGACCCAGTACTTC. It yields the protein CASKPGLGGQETQYF.